This T cell receptor beta chain was profiled in a study of OX40 agonist ivuxolimab in advanced cancers. CDR1 and CDR2 from the germline V gene are MGHRA and YSYEKL. V gave up 4 bases and J gave up 4 bases, with 20 bases separating them. This CDR3 contains 17 residues. TCRdb's copy holds only in-frame clones and misses some; the assay was immunoSEQ multiplex PCR. The sample includes approximately 40,000 clones, approximately 80% of them seen just once. This chain links TRBV4-1 with TRBJ1-3; perhaps TRBD1 as D (6 bases). The specimen was CD4+ or CD8+ T cells sorted from blood, collected in a trial of the OX40 agonist ivuxolimab. The sequence was collected from an adult with an advanced solid tumor such as melanoma, head and neck, liver or kidney cancer. The CDR3 here is CASSRGTQRGAGNTIYF. DNA of the CDR3: TGCGCCAGCAGCCGCGGGACACAGAGGGGGGCAGGAAACACCATATATTTT.